The T cell receptor (beta chain) under discussion was sequenced for a study of vaccination effects on CD4 cells after COVID-19 (dated by TCRdb to between 2021 and 2024). Regarding the study in general: Two doses of either the BNT162b2 or the mRNA-1273 mRNA SARS-CoV-2 vaccine were administered to participants. Pre-vaccine samples from two convalescent patients were drawn 16 days and one week before the first dose, 142 and 148 days after COVID-19 diagnosis. In both COVID-19 convalescent patients and infection-naive vaccine recipients, the study compared SARS-CoV-2 spike-specific CD4+ TCR repertoires from before mRNA vaccination with those from after it. The full study included fewer than eleven COVID-19 convalescent patients and a handful of SARS-CoV-2-naive healthy vaccine recipients. Cultures from other donors in the study were sequenced using the Oncomine TCR Beta short-read assay on an Illumina iSeq 100. Results and caveats for the whole study, not just this receptor: For convalescent patients, new clones induced by the vaccine made up most of the post-vaccine spike-reactive repertoire, and these new clones were largely distinct from the clones induced by infection. Only a small number of convalescent patients were included, and no early post-infection timepoints were available, which limited the study. Clones induced by infection and clones induced by vaccination both contracted markedly at late timepoints after vaccination, which fits with T cell responses waning over time.

Regarding this clone: Its specific antigen is unknown. Nothing much larger sits one base from this clone, and base qualities are not available.

The library was produced with the immunoSEQ multiplex PCR assay. DNA from the cultured, isolated CD4+ T cells was subjected to TCR beta CDR3 sequencing. Under the source paper's analysis protocol: Non-productive TCR sequences were discarded, and reads were trimmed to the CDR3 region, with only CDR3s of 7 or more amino acids retained. Antigen-specific clonotypes were identified using the MANAFEST web app by comparison of expansion in peptide wells against reference cultures. To be called positive, a clone needed expansion at FDR<0.05 compared with the reference and with all other wells, an odds ratio greater than 5, and a frequency greater than 0.1% in two replicate wells. Cross-reactive clonotypes were defined as significantly expanded in SARS-CoV-2 spike wells and in at least one common cold coronavirus spike condition. CDR3 similarity was assessed by Levenshtein distance using the stringdist R package, and unrooted trees were constructed with ape in R 3.6.1. The source is immuneACCESS, and TCRdb retained only in-frame sequences with V and J called. Part of the clones is not carried over; for the studies checked, unresolved V genes explain less than half of this, and the remainder is unexplained. V, J and clone size were drawn from that table, and D and trimming were deduced from the DNA. For this sample the table gives some 35,000 clones, of which around 70% were detected only once. The top ten clones comprise 15% to 20% of the sample.

V is cut back by 0 bases and J by 5 bases, with 13 bases in the junction unmatched. Counted from cysteine to phenylalanine, this CDR3 has 18 amino acids. The kept DNA is CDR3 alone, 54 bases in frame from the first base. CDR1 and CDR2 are drawn from the germline V gene: LGHNA, YSLEER. To identify antigen-specific CD4+ T cell clonotypes by their expansion, the ViraFEST assay first stimulated PBMC with viral peptide pools and then applied TCR sequencing. After 10 to 11 days of culture, CD4+ T cells were isolated with the EasySep CD4+ T cell isolation kit. Convalescent patients had PCR-confirmed SARS-CoV-2 infection between March and December 2020, before Alpha, Beta and Delta variants emerged in the United States. Some 2 million PBMC per well were cultured with around 9.8 ug/ml peptides in IMDM containing approximately 4.6% human AB serum, approximately 10 IU/ml IL-2 and gentamicin. Half of the culture medium was replaced with fresh IL-2-containing medium on days 3 and 7. Unless noted otherwise, every peptide stimulation condition was cultured in triplicate wells. Using Ficoll-Paque Plus gradient centrifugation, PBMC were separated from whole blood and then either used fresh or cryopreserved at -140C. The overlapping peptide pools covered the spike proteins of SARS-CoV-2 as well as those of the common cold coronaviruses HCoV-NL63, HCoV-OC43 and HCoV-229E. Genomic DNA was extracted from cultured CD4+ T cells with the QIAamp micro DNA kit.

Recombination joined TRBV4-3 with TRBJ2-3; TRBD2 aligns with 8 central bases. The clonotype was recovered from a human donor who had a prior SARS-CoV-2 infection. This sample comprised CD4+ T cells from PBMCs cultured with HCoV-NL63 spike peptides, obtained before COVID-19 vaccination. Read against the paper, the sample's cell subset or site label means: HCoV-NL63 spike overlapping peptide pool stimulation. The CDR3 in this case is CASSQDLFVAGGVDTQYF. At the DNA level, the sequence is TGCGCCAGCAGCCAAGATCTCTTCGTGGCGGGAGGAGTAGATACGCAGTATTTT.